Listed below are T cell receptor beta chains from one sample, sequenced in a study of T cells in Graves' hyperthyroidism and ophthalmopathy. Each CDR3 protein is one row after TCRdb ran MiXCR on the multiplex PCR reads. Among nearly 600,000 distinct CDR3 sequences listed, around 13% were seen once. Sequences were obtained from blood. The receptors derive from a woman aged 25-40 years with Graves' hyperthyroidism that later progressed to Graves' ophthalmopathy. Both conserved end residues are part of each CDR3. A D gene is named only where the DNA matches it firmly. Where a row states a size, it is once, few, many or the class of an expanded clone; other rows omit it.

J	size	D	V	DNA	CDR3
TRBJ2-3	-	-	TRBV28	TGTGCCAGCATCAAAAGGCGGGGAGGCACAGATACGCAGTATTTT	CASIKRRGGTDTQYF
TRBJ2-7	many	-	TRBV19	TGTGCCAGTGAGGTCCCGGGACCTAGCTCCTACGAGCAGTACTTC	CASEVPGPSSYEQYF
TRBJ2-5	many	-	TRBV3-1	TGTGCCAGCAGCCAAGGGCCTCAGGGAGAGACCCAGTACTTC	CASSQGPQGETQYF
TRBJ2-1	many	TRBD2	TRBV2	TGTGCCAGCAGGGGCCGGGGTCGGGAGGGTAATGAGCAGTTCTTC	CASRGRGREGNEQFF
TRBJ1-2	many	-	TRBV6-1	TGTGCCAGCAGGGGGACACAAAACTATGGCTACACCTTC	CASRGTQNYGYTF
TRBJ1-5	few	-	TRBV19	TGTGCCAGTAGTATCCAGGGAAAGGGCAATCAGCCCCAGCATTTT	CASSIQGKGNQPQHF
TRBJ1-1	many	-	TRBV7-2	TGTGCCAGCAGCTTGGAGAGGCTAATGCTGAACACTGAAGCTTTCTTT	CASSLERLMLNTEAFF
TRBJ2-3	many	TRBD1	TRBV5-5	TGTGCCAGCAGCTTGGAACAGGGGAGCACAGATACGCAGTATTTT	CASSLEQGSTDTQYF
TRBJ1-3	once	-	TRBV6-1	TGTGCCAGCAGTGCGAGACCGGGAGAAGGAAACACCATATATTTT	CASSARPGEGNTIYF
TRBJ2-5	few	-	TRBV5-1	TGCGCCAGCAGCTTGGTGGGAGGAGGGTTACAAGAGACCCAGTACTTC	CASSLVGGGLQETQYF
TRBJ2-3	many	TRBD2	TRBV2	TGTGCCAGCAGTGTGCAGCGGGAGGGGCAGGGTACGCAGTATTTT	CASSVQREGQGTQYF
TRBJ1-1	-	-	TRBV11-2	TGTGCCAGCAGCTCAACGACCCGAGCGCAAGGCGAAGCTTTCTTT	CASSSTTRAQGEAFF
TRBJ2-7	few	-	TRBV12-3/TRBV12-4	TGTGCCAGCAGTCCCGTGACAGCTTCTTACGAGCAGTACTTC	CASSPVTASYEQYF
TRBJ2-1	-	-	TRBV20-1	TGCAGTGGGAAAAATGACAAAAGCTCCTACAATGAGCAGTTCTTC	CSGKNDKSSYNEQFF
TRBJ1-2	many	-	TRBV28	TGTGCCAGCAGTTTACGCCGACAGGTGGATGGTGGCTACACCTTC	CASSLRRQVDGGYTF
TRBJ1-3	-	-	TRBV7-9	TGTGCCAGCAGCGGGACTCAAGGGAACACCATATATTTT	CASSGTQGNTIYF
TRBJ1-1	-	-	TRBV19	TGTGCCAGTAGTACTCCAGGGGTCATGAACACTGAAGCTTTCTTT	CASSTPGVMNTEAFF
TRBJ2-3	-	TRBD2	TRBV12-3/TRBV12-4	TGTGCCAGCAGTTTATCCGCGACTAGGCACCCGCTGACTAGCGGGAGGCACACAGATACGCAGTATTTT	CASSLSATRHPLTSGRHTDTQYF